This T cell receptor beta chain was recorded in a study of T cell repertoires in cytomegalovirus infection. On the study more broadly: A matching HLA type, together with CMV infection, was signaled by public TCR beta signatures.

CDR1 DFQATT and CDR2 SNEGSKA come from the germline V gene (reference sequence). Trimming removed 7 bases at V and 1 base at J, with 9 bases between. The CDR3 length is 12 residues. This clonotype was counted only a few times. Antigen: not known. Findings and caveats of the study: Ex vivo responses were dominated by HLA-C-restricted CMV-specific TCR beta clonotypes. Cumulative public TCR beta family frequency identified carriers of CMV plus the relevant HLA.

TCRdb reprocessed the reads with MiXCR, giving one entry per CDR3 protein. Seen here are around 330,000 distinct CDR3 sequences, roughly a sixth observed once, and the top ten hold approximately 12%. This sequence joins TRBV20-1 and TRBJ2-3, with D hard to call. This TCR came from a human donor in good health (CMV status not recorded). Some clones in this sample may be carry-over from other donors' samples. Sequencing was performed on PBMCs. The CDR3 sequence is CSVGPRTDTQYF. The CDR3 DNA reads TGCAGTGTAGGTCCCCGCACAGATACGCAGTATTTT.